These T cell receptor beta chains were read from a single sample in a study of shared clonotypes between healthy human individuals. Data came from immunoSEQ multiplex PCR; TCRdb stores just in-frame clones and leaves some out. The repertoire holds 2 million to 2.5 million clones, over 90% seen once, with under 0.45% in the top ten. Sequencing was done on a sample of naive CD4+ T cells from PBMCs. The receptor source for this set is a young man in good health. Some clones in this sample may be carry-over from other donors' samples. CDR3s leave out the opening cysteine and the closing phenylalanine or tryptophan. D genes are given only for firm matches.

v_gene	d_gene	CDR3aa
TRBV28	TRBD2	ASSLSVAGGARELF
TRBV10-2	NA	ASSQRRGEVYEQY
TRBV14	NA	ASSQDVGEQY
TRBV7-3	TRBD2	ASSTAGDSYNEQF
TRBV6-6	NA	ASRWTELSYNEQF
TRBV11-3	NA	ASSLDGPGDTQY
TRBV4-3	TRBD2	ASSQASGRAYTQY
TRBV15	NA	ATQTSYEQY
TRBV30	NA	AWSNAGLSAYGYT
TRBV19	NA	ASSRRGGGYEQY
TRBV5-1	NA	ASSLGGTANTEAF
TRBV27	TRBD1	ASSPRRQGGYGYT
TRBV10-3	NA	AISGSEETQY
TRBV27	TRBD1	ASSLKGTGGWTDTQY
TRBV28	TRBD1	ASSPRTGQETQY
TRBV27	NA	ASSLGLRGPDTQY
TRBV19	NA	ASRYSQGSTEAF
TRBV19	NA	ASSISAGEKPQH
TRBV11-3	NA	ASSLAVAGGPLTGELF
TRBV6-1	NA	ASRHFDGGQF
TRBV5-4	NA	ASSLSGNYGYT
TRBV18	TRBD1	ASSPVQGGEKLF
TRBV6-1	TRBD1	ASRETGLYYGYT
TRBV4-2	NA	ASSRNEAGNEQF
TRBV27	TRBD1	ASSLYGTDTYEQY
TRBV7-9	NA	ASSSRDKSTDTQY
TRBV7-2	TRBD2	ASSLARGGRANEQY
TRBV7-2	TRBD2	ASSPGLAGEQY
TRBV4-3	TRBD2	ASSRTSGNTDTQY
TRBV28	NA	ASSRINYGYT
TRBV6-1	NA	ASRGGRANTGELF
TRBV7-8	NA	ASTGGANYGYT
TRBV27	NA	ASSSLPAQPQH
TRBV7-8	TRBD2	ASSLGTSGTDNEQF
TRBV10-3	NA	AISADAGELF
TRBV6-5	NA	ASSRAGVNTEAF
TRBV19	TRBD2	ATTGTSGTNTQY
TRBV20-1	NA	SARRGRGAF
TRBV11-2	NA	ASSLDRAGTTIY
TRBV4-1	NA	ASSQEGLGFDTGELF
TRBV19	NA	ATTRGGAENGYT
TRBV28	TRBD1	ASSLGRRGRVAT
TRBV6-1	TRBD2	ASSDKRGYTDTQY
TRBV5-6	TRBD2	ASRRGRQGDTQY
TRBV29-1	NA	SAPAPATGVTQEQF
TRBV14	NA	ASSQDTVKQY
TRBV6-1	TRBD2	ASSVLAGSPSRELF